This T cell receptor beta chain was sequenced for a study of human T cells and chemical hapten exposure. Study details: Weekly scalp doses of diphenylcyclopropenone were given to patients during the roughly 25-week study.

Looked up from germline, CDR1 is SGHRS and CDR2 is YFSETQ. The trim removed 4 bases at V and 5 bases at J, leaving 9 bases unmatched. This CDR3 is built from 15 residues. Time point denoted: pre-sensitization, week 0. Treatment given: therapeutic diphenylcyclopropenone sensitization with weekly scalp DPC. Prior to application of each patch test, blood was drawn. Original data processing: With a range of 23,224 to 690,600, the median per sample was roughly 97,000 TCRs. TCRdb re-analysed the RACE reads in MiXCR, keeping a single row per CDR3 protein. TCRdb's processing, not the authors', yielded these V and J calls. The table includes about 350,000 distinct CDR3 sequences, around 5.5% detected once.

The gene calls are TRBV5-1 and TRBJ2-7; TRBD1 aligns across 10 bases. Sequencing was performed on whole blood, taken in connection with sensitization to the hapten diphenylcyclopropenone (DPC). The TCR sequence derives from a woman aged 18-29 years with alopecia areata. Some clones in this sample may be carry-over from other donors' samples. The CDR3 here is CASSVTGTGADEQYF. CDR3 nucleotides: TGCGCCAGCAGCGTGACCGGGACAGGGGCCGACGAGCAGTACTTC.